This T cell receptor (beta chain) was identified in a study of STAT5B mutations in CD4+ large granular lymphocyte leukemia. Study processing details: Productive clonotypes were detectable down to 2.59 x 10-5 frequency. Sequenced by immunoSEQ multiplex PCR; TCRdb stores in-frame clones only, minus some. V, J and clone size reflect that table, while D and trimming were determined from the DNA. This table has tens of thousands of clones, roughly 79% appearing once. This CDR3 has 16 amino acids. V gave up 0 bases and J gave up 2 bases, with 13 bases separating them. In germline, CDR1 is SGHRS, CDR2 YFSETQ.

V is TRBV5-1 and J is TRBJ2-3; possible D gene TRBD2, 7 bases. This TCR was recovered from a human donor in good health. Sequencing input: CD4+ T cells from blood buffy coats. The CDR3 DNA reads as TGCGCCAGCAGCTTGGGGGAGGGGGGCCTCACAGATACGCAGTATTTT. It is translated as CASSLGEGGLTDTQYF.